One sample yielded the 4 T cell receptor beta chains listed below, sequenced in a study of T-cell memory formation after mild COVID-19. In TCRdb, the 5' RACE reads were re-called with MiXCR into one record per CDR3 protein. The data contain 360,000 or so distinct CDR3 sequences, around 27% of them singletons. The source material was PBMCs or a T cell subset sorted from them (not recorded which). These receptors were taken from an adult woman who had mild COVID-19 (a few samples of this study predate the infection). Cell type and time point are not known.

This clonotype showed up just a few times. DNA for the CDR3: TGCGCCAGCAGCCAGGGGGACCGCACAGATACGCAGTATTTT. It codes for CASSQGDRTDTQYF. The genes are TRBV5-1 and TRBJ2-3, with 7 nucleotides matching TRBD1. The germline CDR1 and CDR2 sequences are SGHRS and YFSETQ. The V and J ends lost 4 bases and 1 base, in that order; junction bases with no gene match: 3. The CDR3 is made up of 14 amino acids.

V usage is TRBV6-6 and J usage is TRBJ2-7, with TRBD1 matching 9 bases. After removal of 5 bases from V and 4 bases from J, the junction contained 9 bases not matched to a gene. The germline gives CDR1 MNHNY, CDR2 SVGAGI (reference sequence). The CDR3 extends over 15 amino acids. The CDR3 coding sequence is TGTGCCAGCAGTAACCGGGACAGGGTAATTTACGAGCAGTACTTC. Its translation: CASSNRDRVIYEQYF.

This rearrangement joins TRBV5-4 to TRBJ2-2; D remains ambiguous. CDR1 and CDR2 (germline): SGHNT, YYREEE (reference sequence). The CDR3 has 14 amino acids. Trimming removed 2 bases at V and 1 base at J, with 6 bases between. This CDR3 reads CASSFDLNTGELFF. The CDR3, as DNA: TGTGCCAGCAGCTTCGACTTGAACACCGGGGAGCTGTTTTTT.

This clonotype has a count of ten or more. Written as DNA, the CDR3 is TGTGCCAGCAGCGCTAGTAGCGTGAACACTGAAGCTTTCTTT. Its protein is CASSASSVNTEAFF. The chain joins TRBV11-2 to TRBJ1-1; no reliable D call. Trimming took off 5 bases at V and 0 bases at J, with 10 bases between the two ends. Germline V gives CDR1 SGHAT, CDR2 FQNNGV. The CDR3 totals 14 residues.